This TCR beta chain is drawn from a study of T cells after yellow fever vaccination. Study in general: Those fractions that held only low numbers of cells were prepared using the SMART-Seq v4 Ultra Low Input RNA kit. Study-wide results and limits: Contaminants from the bulk population, in the form of abundant clonotypes, could be found in FACS-sorted repertoires.

V was trimmed by 10 bases and J by 2 bases, leaving 12 bases between them. The germline gives CDR1 MRHNA, CDR2 SNTAGT. The CDR3 runs to 13 residues. A remark on this clonotype: Its target is unknown.

TCRdb processed the 5' RACE reads anew with MiXCR; each CDR3 protein has one entry. The data show nearly 550,000 distinct CDR3 sequences, with approximately 21% seen just once and roughly an eighth held by the top ten. This chain joins TRBV6-4 and TRBJ2-1; either TRBD1 or TRBD2 may supply D (5 bases each). This TCR came from a young man who received the YFV17D yellow fever vaccine. This material consisted of PBMCs, taken 15 days after the yellow fever booster vaccination. The CDR3 region has the DNA TGTGCCACCAGGGACGGGCCCTACAATGAGCAGTTCTTC. Translated, it gives CATRDGPYNEQFF.